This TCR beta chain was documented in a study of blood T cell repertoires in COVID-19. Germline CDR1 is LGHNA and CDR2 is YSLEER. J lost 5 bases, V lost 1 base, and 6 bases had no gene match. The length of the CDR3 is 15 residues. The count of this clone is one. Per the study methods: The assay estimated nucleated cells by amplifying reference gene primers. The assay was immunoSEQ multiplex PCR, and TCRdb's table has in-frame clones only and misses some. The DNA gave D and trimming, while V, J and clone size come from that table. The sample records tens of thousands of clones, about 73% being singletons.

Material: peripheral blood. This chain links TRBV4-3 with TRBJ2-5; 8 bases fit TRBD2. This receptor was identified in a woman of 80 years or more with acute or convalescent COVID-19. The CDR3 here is CASSQAGTRSETQYF. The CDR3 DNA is TGCGCCAGCAGCCAAGCTGGGACTAGGAGTGAGACCCAGTACTTC.